Listed below are T cell receptor beta chains from one sample, sequenced in a study of blood T cell repertoires in COVID-19. Method: immunoSEQ multiplex PCR; TCRdb's copy keeps in-frame clones and lacks some. The table shows 200,000 to 250,000 clones, with 65% to 90% occurring only once. Material for sequencing was peripheral blood. These receptors were collected from a man aged 50 or older with active or convalescent COVID-19. Each CDR3 is given with its conserved first and last residue. The D gene is left open where the match is weak. Expanded clones are given a class, and other clones once, few, many or no size at all.

j_call: TRBJ2-1; v_call: TRBV28; d_call: -; clone_size: once; cdr3_aa: CASSLRAYNEQFF; cdr3_nt: TGTGCCAGCAGTTTACGAGCTTACAATGAGCAGTTCTTC
j_call: TRBJ2-1; v_call: TRBV6-5; d_call: -; clone_size: -; cdr3_aa: CASSRGSSYNEQFF; cdr3_nt: TGTGCCAGCTCTAGGGGGAGCTCCTACAATGAGCAGTTCTTC
j_call: TRBJ1-1; v_call: TRBV18; d_call: TRBD1; clone_size: -; cdr3_aa: CASSRGAGGQDTEAFF; cdr3_nt: TGTGCCAGCTCACGCGGGGCAGGGGGCCAGGACACTGAAGCTTTCTTT
j_call: TRBJ2-1; v_call: TRBV19; d_call: TRBD2; clone_size: -; cdr3_aa: CASSVSGRVEQFF; cdr3_nt: TGTGCCAGTAGTGTTAGCGGGAGGGTTGAGCAGTTCTTC
j_call: TRBJ2-5; v_call: TRBV2; d_call: TRBD2; clone_size: -; cdr3_aa: CASSGGLAGGQETQYF; cdr3_nt: TGTGCCAGCAGTGGAGGACTAGCGGGGGGCCAAGAGACCCAGTACTTC
j_call: TRBJ2-5; v_call: TRBV7-7; d_call: -; clone_size: -; cdr3_aa: CASSAGTWGTKTQYF; cdr3_nt: TGTGCCAGCAGCGCAGGGACTTGGGGGACGAAGACCCAGTACTTC
j_call: TRBJ1-4; v_call: TRBV18; d_call: -; clone_size: -; cdr3_aa: CASSQGQIQNEKLFF; cdr3_nt: TGTGCCAGCTCACAAGGACAGATCCAAAATGAAAAACTGTTTTTT
j_call: TRBJ2-1; v_call: TRBV5-4; d_call: -; clone_size: -; cdr3_aa: CASSLGGASYNEQFF; cdr3_nt: TGTGCCAGCAGCTTGGGCGGGGCTTCCTACAATGAGCAGTTCTTC
j_call: TRBJ2-3; v_call: TRBV10-3; d_call: TRBD1; clone_size: -; cdr3_aa: CAISNRGGTDTQYF; cdr3_nt: TGTGCCATCAGTAACAGGGGAGGCACAGATACGCAGTATTTT
j_call: TRBJ1-1; v_call: TRBV20-1; d_call: -; clone_size: -; cdr3_aa: CSASGGTEAFF; cdr3_nt: TGCAGTGCTAGCGGGGGCACTGAAGCTTTCTTT
j_call: TRBJ2-7; v_call: TRBV19; d_call: TRBD2; clone_size: -; cdr3_aa: CASSPLGSGRGEQYF; cdr3_nt: TGTGCCAGTAGTCCCCTTGGTAGCGGGAGAGGGGAGCAGTACTTC
j_call: TRBJ1-2; v_call: TRBV10-3; d_call: -; clone_size: -; cdr3_aa: CAISATDTVRVRGYTF; cdr3_nt: TGTGCCATCAGTGCCACGGACACGGTTCGGGTCCGGGGCTACACCTTC
j_call: TRBJ1-5; v_call: TRBV19; d_call: TRBD1; clone_size: -; cdr3_aa: CASSARGPRLYSNQPQHF; cdr3_nt: TGTGCCAGTAGTGCCAGGGGGCCTCGTCTATATAGCAATCAGCCCCAGCATTTT
j_call: TRBJ2-2; v_call: TRBV5-1; d_call: -; clone_size: -; cdr3_aa: CASREMGELFF; cdr3_nt: TGCGCCAGCCGGGAGATGGGGGAGCTGTTTTTT
j_call: TRBJ1-2; v_call: TRBV28; d_call: -; clone_size: -; cdr3_aa: CASSLWENYGYTF; cdr3_nt: TGTGCCAGCAGTTTATGGGAGAACTATGGCTACACCTTC
j_call: TRBJ1-2; v_call: TRBV4-1; d_call: TRBD1; clone_size: -; cdr3_aa: CASSQAGTVRYGYTF; cdr3_nt: TGCGCCAGCAGCCAAGCAGGGACAGTTCGGTATGGCTACACCTTC
j_call: TRBJ2-1; v_call: TRBV20-1; d_call: -; clone_size: -; cdr3_aa: CSDSYNEQFF; cdr3_nt: TGCAGTGACAGCTACAATGAGCAGTTCTTC
j_call: TRBJ2-1; v_call: TRBV3-1/TRBV3-2; d_call: -; clone_size: -; cdr3_aa: CASSQGGGLEQFF; cdr3_nt: TGTGCCAGCAGCCAAGGGGGGGGGCTTGAGCAGTTCTTC
j_call: TRBJ2-1; v_call: TRBV7-9; d_call: -; clone_size: -; cdr3_aa: CASSLVATSNEQFF; cdr3_nt: TGTGCCAGCAGCTTGGTAGCGACCAGCAATGAGCAGTTCTTC
j_call: TRBJ1-2; v_call: TRBV6-6; d_call: -; clone_size: -; cdr3_aa: CASSSQGGEIRYTF; cdr3_nt: TGTGCCAGCTCCAGCCAGGGAGGGGAGATTCGCTACACCTTC
j_call: TRBJ2-3; v_call: TRBV19; d_call: -; clone_size: -; cdr3_aa: CASSIAGGGTDTQYF; cdr3_nt: TGTGCCAGTAGTATTGCTGGAGGAGGGACAGATACGCAGTATTTT
j_call: TRBJ1-5; v_call: TRBV5-8; d_call: -; clone_size: few; cdr3_aa: CASSWVTGYGKNQPQHF; cdr3_nt: TGTGCCAGCAGCTGGGTTACAGGGTACGGGAAGAATCAGCCCCAGCATTTT
j_call: TRBJ2-3; v_call: TRBV14; d_call: -; clone_size: -; cdr3_aa: CASSQILADDTDTQYF; cdr3_nt: TGTGCCAGCAGCCAGATTCTAGCAGACGACACAGATACGCAGTATTTT
j_call: TRBJ2-3; v_call: TRBV7-8; d_call: -; clone_size: -; cdr3_aa: CASSLGAKSTDTQYF; cdr3_nt: TGTGCCAGCAGCTTAGGGGCCAAGAGCACAGATACGCAGTATTTT
j_call: TRBJ1-5; v_call: TRBV7-8; d_call: -; clone_size: -; cdr3_aa: CASSIRQSNQPQHF; cdr3_nt: TGTGCCAGCAGCATTAGACAAAGCAATCAGCCCCAGCATTTT
j_call: TRBJ1-1; v_call: TRBV20-1; d_call: -; clone_size: -; cdr3_aa: CSARGLTEAFF; cdr3_nt: TGCAGTGCCAGGGGTTTGACTGAAGCTTTCTTT
j_call: TRBJ1-4; v_call: TRBV3-1/TRBV3-2; d_call: TRBD1; clone_size: -; cdr3_aa: CASSPTGTYEKLFF; cdr3_nt: TGTGCCAGCAGCCCGACAGGGACTTATGAAAAACTGTTTTTT
j_call: TRBJ1-1; v_call: TRBV3-1/TRBV3-2; d_call: TRBD1; clone_size: few; cdr3_aa: CASSFQTGGSTEAFF; cdr3_nt: TGTGCCAGCAGCTTCCAAACAGGGGGGAGCACTGAAGCTTTCTTT
j_call: TRBJ1-3; v_call: TRBV25-1; d_call: TRBD1; clone_size: -; cdr3_aa: CASKQGASGNTIYF; cdr3_nt: TGTGCCAGCAAGCAGGGGGCCTCTGGAAACACCATATATTTT
j_call: TRBJ1-2; v_call: TRBV19; d_call: -; clone_size: few; cdr3_aa: CASTEATGFYGYTF; cdr3_nt: TGTGCCAGTACCGAGGCAACAGGGTTCTATGGCTACACCTTC
j_call: TRBJ2-7; v_call: TRBV19; d_call: TRBD2; clone_size: -; cdr3_aa: CASSTTGTSSYEQYF; cdr3_nt: TGTGCCAGTAGCACCACCGGGACTAGCTCCTACGAGCAGTACTTC
j_call: TRBJ1-3; v_call: TRBV2; d_call: TRBD1; clone_size: -; cdr3_aa: CASRQSPGTANTIYF; cdr3_nt: TGTGCCAGCAGACAAAGCCCCGGGACAGCAAACACCATATATTTT
j_call: TRBJ1-6; v_call: TRBV9; d_call: -; clone_size: few; cdr3_aa: CASSPARGTRSPLHF; cdr3_nt: TGTGCCAGCAGCCCCGCCCGGGGGACTCGCTCACCCCTCCACTTT
j_call: TRBJ2-1; v_call: TRBV6-2/TRBV6-3; d_call: TRBD1; clone_size: -; cdr3_aa: CASSYPRTGGYYNEQFF; cdr3_nt: TGTGCCAGCAGTTACCCACGGACAGGGGGCTACTACAATGAGCAGTTCTTC
j_call: TRBJ1-4; v_call: TRBV5-4; d_call: -; clone_size: -; cdr3_aa: CASSGQNNEKLFF; cdr3_nt: TGTGCCAGCAGCGGACAGAATAATGAAAAACTGTTTTTT